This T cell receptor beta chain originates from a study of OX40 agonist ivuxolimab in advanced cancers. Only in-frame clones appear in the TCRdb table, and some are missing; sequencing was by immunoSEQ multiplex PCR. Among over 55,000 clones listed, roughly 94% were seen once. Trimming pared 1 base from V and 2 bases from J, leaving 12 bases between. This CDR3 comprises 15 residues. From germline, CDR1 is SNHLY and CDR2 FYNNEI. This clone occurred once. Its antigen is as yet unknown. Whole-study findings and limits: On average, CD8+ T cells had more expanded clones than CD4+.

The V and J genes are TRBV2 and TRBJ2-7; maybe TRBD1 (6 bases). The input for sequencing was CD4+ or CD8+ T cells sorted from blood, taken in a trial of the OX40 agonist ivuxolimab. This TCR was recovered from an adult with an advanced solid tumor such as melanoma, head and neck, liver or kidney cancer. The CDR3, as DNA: TGTGCCAGCAGTGAAGGACAGGTCAGGACCTACGAGCAGTACTTC. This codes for CASSEGQVRTYEQYF.